This TCR beta chain came from a study of T cell clones after liver transplantation. For the study at large: Samples came from ITN030ST, which attempted immunosuppression withdrawal within 2 years of liver transplantation. Study-wide results and caveats: The donor-reactive repertoire was only partly measurable in a couple of subjects, lacking donor cells. Rather than being deleted, graft donor-reactive T cells may have moved into the graft.

TCRbeta sequences of proliferating CFSE-low MLR cells were labeled alloreactive. Pre-transplant recipient cells met graft donor PBMCs, splenocytes, lymph-node cells, or third-party PBMCs. In the case of this clone: No antigen is known for it.

Using immunoSEQ multiplex PCR, the repertoire was profiled, and TCRdb retains in-frame clones only, with some absent. This table has about 5,600 clones, 30% appearing once. The CDR3 length is 15 residues. The V end lost 6 bases, the J end lost 0 bases, and 12 bases lay between the germline ends. The germline V gene has CDR1 MGHRA and CDR2 YSYEKL. V and J are TRBV4-1 and TRBJ1-5, with unresolved D. This receptor was taken from a human patient who received a liver transplant. Some T cells may arise from the graft donor. The sequenced sample was CD4+ T cells from cultured PBMCs. The DNA of the CDR3 is TGCGCCAGCAGACCCTGGGCAGTTAGCAATCAGCCCCAGCATTTT. Translated, it gives CASRPWAVSNQPQHF.